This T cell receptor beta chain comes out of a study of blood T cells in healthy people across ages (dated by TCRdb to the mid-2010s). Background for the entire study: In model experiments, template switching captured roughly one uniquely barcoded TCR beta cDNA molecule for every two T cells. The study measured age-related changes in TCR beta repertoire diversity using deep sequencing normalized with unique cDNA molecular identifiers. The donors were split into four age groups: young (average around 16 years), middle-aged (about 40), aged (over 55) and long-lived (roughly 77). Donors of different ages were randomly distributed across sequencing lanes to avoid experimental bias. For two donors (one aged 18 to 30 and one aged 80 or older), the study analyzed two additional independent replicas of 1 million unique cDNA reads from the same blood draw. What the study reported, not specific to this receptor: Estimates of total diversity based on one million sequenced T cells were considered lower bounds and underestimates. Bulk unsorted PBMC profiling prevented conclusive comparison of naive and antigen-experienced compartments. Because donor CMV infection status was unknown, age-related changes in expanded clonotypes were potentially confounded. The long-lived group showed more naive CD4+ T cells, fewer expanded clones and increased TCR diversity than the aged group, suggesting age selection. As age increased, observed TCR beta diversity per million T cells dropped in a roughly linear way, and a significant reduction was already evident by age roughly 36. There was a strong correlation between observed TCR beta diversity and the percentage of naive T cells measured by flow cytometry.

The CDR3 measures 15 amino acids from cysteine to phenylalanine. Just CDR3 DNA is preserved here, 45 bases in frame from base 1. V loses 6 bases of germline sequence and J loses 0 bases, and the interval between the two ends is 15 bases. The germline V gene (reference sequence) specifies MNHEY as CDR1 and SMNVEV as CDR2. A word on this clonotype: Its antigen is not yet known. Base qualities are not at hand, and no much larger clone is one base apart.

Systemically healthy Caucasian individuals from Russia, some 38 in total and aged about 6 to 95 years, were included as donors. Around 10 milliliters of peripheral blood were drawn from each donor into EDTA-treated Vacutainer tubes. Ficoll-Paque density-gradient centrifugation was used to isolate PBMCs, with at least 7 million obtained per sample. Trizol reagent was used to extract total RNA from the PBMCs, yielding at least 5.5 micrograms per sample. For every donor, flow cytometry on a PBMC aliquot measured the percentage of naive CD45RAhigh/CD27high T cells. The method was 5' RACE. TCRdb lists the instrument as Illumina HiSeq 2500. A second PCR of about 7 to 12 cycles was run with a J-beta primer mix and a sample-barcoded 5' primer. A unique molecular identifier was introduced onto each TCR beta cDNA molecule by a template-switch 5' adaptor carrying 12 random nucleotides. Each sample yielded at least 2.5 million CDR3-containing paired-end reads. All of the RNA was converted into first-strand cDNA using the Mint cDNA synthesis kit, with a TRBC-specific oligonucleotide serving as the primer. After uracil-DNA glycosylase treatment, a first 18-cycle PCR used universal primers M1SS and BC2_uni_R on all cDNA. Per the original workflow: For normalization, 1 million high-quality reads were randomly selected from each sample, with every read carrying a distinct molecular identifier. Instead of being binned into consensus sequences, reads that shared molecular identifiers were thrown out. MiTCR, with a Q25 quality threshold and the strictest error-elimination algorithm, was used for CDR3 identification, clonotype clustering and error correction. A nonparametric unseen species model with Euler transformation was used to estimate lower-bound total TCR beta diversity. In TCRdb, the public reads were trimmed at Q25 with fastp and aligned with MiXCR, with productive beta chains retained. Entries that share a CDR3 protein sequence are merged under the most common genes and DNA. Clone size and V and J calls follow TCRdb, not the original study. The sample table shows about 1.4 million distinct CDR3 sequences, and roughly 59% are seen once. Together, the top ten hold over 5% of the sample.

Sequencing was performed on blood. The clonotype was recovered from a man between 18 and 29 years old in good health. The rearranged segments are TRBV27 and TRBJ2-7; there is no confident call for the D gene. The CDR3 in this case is CASRSSRSFSYEQYF. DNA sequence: TGTGCCAGCAGATCCTCCAGGAGCTTCTCCTACGAGCAGTACTTC.